The clone carrying this T cell receptor (beta chain) was seen many times. The CDR3 is cut off 3 residues early in the read; its end comes from the germline J gene. Sequencing used immunoSEQ multiplex PCR; TCRdb keeps in-frame clones, though not all of them. This sample has tens of thousands of clones, each found more than once. The sample is drawn from a study of T cell clonality in common variable immunodeficiency. The germline CDR1 and CDR2 sequences are MDHEN and SYDVKM. CDR3 length: 15 residues. Trimming left V 7 bases short and J 2 bases short, with 17 bases between. The TCR sequence derives from a person aged 18 to 70 in good health. The sequenced sample consisted of peripheral blood mononuclear cells. This sequence joins TRBV28 and TRBJ1-1, with D tentatively TRBD1 (6 bases). The CDR3 sequence: CASTVQGPLNTEAFF. Partial CDR3 DNA: TGTGCCAGCACTGTACAGGGCCCCCTTAACACTGAA.